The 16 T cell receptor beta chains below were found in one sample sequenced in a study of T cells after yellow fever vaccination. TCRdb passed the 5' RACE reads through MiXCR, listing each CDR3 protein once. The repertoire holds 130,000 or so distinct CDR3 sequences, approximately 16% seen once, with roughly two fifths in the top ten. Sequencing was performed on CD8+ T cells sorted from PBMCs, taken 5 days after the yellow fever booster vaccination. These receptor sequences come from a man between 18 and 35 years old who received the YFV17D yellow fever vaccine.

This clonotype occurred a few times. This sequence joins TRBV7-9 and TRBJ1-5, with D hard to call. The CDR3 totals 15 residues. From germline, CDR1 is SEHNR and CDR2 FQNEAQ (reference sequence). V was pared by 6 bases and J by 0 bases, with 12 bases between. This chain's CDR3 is CASSVSGNSNQPQHF. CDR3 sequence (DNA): TGTGCCAGCAGTGTGAGCGGTAATAGCAATCAGCCCCAGCATTTT.

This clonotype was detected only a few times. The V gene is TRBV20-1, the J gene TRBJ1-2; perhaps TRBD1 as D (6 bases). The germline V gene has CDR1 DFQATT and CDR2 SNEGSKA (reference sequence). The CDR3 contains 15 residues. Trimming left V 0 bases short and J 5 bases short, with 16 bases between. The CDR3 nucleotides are TGCAGTGCTAGAGATATGGGGGGCGGGAGATATGGCTACACCTTC. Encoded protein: CSARDMGGGRYGYTF.

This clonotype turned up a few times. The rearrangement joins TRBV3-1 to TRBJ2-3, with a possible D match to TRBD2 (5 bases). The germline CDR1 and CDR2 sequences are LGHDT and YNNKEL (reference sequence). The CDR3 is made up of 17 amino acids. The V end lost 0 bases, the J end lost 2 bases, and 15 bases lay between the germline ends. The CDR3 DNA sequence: TGTGCCAGCAGCCAAGATTGGTCGCGACTACTCACAGATACGCAGTATTTT. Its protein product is CASSQDWSRLLTDTQYF.

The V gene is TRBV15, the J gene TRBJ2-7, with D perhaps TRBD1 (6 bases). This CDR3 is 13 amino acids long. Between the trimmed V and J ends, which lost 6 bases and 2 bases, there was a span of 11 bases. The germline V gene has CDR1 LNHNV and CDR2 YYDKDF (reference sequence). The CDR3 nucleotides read TGTGCCACCAGTTTTGACAGGACCTACGAGCAGTACTTC. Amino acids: CATSFDRTYEQYF.

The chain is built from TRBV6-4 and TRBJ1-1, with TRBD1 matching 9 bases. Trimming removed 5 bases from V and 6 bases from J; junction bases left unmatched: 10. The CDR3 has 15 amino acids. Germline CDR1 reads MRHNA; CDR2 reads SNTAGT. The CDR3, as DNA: TGTGCCAGCAGTCGGGACAGGGTAGTTGTAGCTGAAGCTTTCTTT. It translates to CASSRDRVVVAEAFF.

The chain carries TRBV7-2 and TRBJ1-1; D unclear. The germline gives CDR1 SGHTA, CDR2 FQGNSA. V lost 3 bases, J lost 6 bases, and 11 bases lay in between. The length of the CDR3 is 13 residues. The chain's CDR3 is CASSLDPRSEAFF. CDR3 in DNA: TGTGCCAGCAGCTTGGATCCGAGATCTGAAGCTTTCTTT.

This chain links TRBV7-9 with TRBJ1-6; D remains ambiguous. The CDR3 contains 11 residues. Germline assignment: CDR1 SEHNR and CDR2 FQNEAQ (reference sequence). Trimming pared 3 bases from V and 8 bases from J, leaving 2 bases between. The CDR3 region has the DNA TGTGCCAGCAGCTTGGATTCACCCCTCCACTTT. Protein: CASSLDSPLHF.

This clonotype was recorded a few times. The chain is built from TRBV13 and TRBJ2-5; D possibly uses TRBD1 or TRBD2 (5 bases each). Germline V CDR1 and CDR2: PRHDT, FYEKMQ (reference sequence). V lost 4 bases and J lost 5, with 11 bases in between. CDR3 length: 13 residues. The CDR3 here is CASSSGPPETQYF. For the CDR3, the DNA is TGTGCCAGCAGCTCGGGACCTCCGGAGACCCAGTACTTC.

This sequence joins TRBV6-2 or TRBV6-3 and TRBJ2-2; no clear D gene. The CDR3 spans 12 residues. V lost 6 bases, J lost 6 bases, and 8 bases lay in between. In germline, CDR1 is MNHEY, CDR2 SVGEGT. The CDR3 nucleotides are TGTGCCAGCAGGCCAGGAGCCGGGGAGCTGTTTTTT. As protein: CASRPGAGELFF.

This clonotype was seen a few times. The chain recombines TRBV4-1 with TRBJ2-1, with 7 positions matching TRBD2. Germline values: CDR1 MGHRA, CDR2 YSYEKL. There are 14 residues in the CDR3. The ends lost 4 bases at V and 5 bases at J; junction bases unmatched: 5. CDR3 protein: CASSRLAYDNEQFF. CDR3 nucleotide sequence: TGCGCCAGCAGCCGACTAGCCTATGACAATGAGCAGTTCTTC.

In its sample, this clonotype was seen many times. The CDR3 reads CASSLDRLNTEAFF. The CDR3 DNA reads as TGTGCCAGCAGCTTAGACCGGTTGAACACTGAAGCTTTCTTT. J is TRBJ1-1 and V is TRBV7-2; D is ambiguous. Germline CDR1 reads SGHTA; CDR2 reads FQGNSA. Trimming took off 1 base at V and 0 bases at J, with 6 bases between the two ends. CDR3 length equals 14 residues.

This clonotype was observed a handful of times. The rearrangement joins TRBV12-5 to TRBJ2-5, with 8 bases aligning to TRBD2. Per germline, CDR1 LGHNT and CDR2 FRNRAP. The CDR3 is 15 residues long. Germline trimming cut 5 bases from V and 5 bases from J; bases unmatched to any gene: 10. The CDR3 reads CASGVSGEVSETQYF. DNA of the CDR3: TGTGCTAGTGGTGTTAGCGGGGAGGTTTCGGAGACCCAGTACTTC.

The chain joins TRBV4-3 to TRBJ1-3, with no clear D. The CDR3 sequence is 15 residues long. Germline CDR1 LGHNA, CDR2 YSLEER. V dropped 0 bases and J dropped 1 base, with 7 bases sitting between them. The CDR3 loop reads CASSQDGTSGNTIYF. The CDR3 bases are TGCGCCAGCAGCCAAGATGGAACTTCTGGAAACACCATATATTTT.

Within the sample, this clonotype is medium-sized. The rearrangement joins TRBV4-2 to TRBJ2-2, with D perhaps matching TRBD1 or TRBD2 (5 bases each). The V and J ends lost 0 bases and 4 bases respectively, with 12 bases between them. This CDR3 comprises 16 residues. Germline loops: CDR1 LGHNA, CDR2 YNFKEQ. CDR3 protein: CASSQEGDPSTGELFF. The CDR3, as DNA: TGTGCCAGCAGCCAAGAGGGGGACCCCTCCACCGGGGAGCTGTTTTTT.

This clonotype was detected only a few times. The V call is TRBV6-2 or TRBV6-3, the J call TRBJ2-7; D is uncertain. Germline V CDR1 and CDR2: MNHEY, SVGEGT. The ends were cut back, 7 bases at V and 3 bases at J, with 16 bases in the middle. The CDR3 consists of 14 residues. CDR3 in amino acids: CASTSITASYEQYV. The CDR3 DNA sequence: TGTGCCAGCACCTCCATAACAGCGAGCTACGAGCAGTACGTC.

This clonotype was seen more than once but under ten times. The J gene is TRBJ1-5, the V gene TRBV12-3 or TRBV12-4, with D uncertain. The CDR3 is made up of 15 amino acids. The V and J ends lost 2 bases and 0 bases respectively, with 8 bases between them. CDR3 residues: CASSLSRHSNQPQHF. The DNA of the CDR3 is TGTGCCAGCAGTTTAAGTAGACATAGCAATCAGCCCCAGCATTTT.